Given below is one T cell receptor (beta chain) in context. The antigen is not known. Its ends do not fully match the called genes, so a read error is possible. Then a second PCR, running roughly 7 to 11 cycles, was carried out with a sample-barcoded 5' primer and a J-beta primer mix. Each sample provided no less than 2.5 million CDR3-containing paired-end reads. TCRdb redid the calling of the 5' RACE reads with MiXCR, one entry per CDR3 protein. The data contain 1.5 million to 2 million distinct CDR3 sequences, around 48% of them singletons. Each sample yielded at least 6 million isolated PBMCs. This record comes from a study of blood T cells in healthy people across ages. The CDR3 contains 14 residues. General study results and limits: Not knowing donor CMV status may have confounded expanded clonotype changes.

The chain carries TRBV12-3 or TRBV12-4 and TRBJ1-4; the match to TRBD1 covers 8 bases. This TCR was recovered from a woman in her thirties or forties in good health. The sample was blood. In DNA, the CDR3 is TGCGCCAGCAGGTTGGGACAGGAAAATGAAAAACTGTTTTTT. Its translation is CASRLGQENEKLFF.